Listed below are T cell receptor beta chains from one sample, sequenced in a study of shared clonotypes between healthy human individuals. The data were produced by immunoSEQ multiplex PCR, yet TCRdb's version contains in-frame clones alone and is incomplete. The sample lists approximately 2,300,000 clones; around 93% were seen once. The sequenced material came from naive CD4+ T cells from PBMCs. The receptors come from a man aged 18 to 35 in good health. Some clones in this sample may be carry-over from other donors' samples. The CDR3 runs from the conserved cysteine through the conserved F or W. The D gene is left open where the match is weak. Size is stated for part of the rows, as once, few or many counts, or as a class when the clone is expanded.

TRBD2	TRBV2	TRBJ2-3	-	CASSATSGGADTQYF	TGTGCCAGCAGCGCGACTAGCGGGGGGGCAGATACGCAGTATTTT
TRBD1	TRBV7-2	TRBJ2-5	-	CASSLDRGDQETQYF	TGTGCCAGCAGCTTGGACAGGGGGGATCAAGAGACCCAGTACTTC
-	TRBV28	TRBJ2-7	few	CASSLYQGKGQYF	TGTGCCAGCAGTTTATATCAGGGGAAAGGGCAGTACTTC
TRBD1	TRBV6-5	TRBJ2-5	-	CASSPWKQGQETQYF	TGTGCCAGCAGTCCTTGGAAACAGGGGCAAGAGACCCAGTACTTC
-	TRBV30	TRBJ2-7	-	CAWGYYEQYF	TGTGCCTGGGGGTACTACGAGCAGTACTTC
TRBD1	TRBV5-1	TRBJ2-5	-	CASSLGGGEETQYF	TGCGCCAGCAGCTTGGGAGGGGGCGAAGAGACCCAGTACTTC
-	TRBV30	TRBJ2-7	-	CAWSVGHEQYF	TGTGCCTGGAGTGTTGGGCACGAGCAGTACTTC
-	TRBV28	TRBJ2-1	-	CASTLGGGISYNEQFF	TGTGCCAGCACTTTAGGAGGGGGGATTAGTTACAATGAGCAGTTCTTC
TRBD2	TRBV9	TRBJ2-1	-	CASSVDSSGGYNEQFF	TGTGCCAGCAGCGTAGATTCTAGCGGGGGCTACAATGAGCAGTTCTTC
TRBD2	TRBV2	TRBJ2-3	-	CASTTDSGRAYDTQYF	TGTGCCAGCACCACCGACAGCGGGAGGGCCTACGATACGCAGTATTTT
-	TRBV15	TRBJ2-3	-	CATRTGNTDTQYF	TGTGCCACCAGAACGGGAAACACAGATACGCAGTATTTT
-	TRBV2	TRBJ2-3	-	CASSGRSSTDTQYF	TGTGCCAGCAGTGGCCGATCTAGCACAGATACGCAGTATTTT
-	TRBV19	TRBJ2-1	-	CASSLARTSYNEQFF	TGTGCCAGTAGTCTCGCGAGGACGAGCTACAATGAGCAGTTCTTC
-	TRBV5-1	TRBJ2-7	-	CASSHRTNSYEQYF	TGCGCCAGCAGCCATAGGACTAACTCCTACGAGCAGTACTTC
-	TRBV5-4	TRBJ2-5	-	CASSQLTIETQYF	TGTGCCAGCAGCCAATTAACCATAGAGACCCAGTACTTC
-	TRBV23-1	TRBJ1-3	-	CASTPGQDSGNTIYF	TGCGCCAGCACCCCAGGGCAAGACTCTGGAAACACCATATATTTT
-	TRBV28	TRBJ1-4	once	CASNWGRWGEKLFF	TGTGCCAGCAATTGGGGGAGGTGGGGTGAAAAACTGTTTTTT
-	TRBV5-8	TRBJ2-7	-	CASSFSRGVPSLNYEQYF	TGTGCCAGCAGCTTTAGTCGGGGTGTACCCTCCCTCAACTACGAGCAGTACTTC
TRBD2	TRBV28	TRBJ2-7	-	CASSFSGSGRSEQYF	TGTGCCAGCAGTTTTTCGGGTAGCGGGAGATCCGAGCAGTACTTC
-	TRBV29-1	TRBJ1-1	few	CSVGFQLNTEAFF	TGCAGCGTTGGTTTCCAACTGAACACTGAAGCTTTCTTT
TRBD1	TRBV27	TRBJ1-5	-	CASSRTGEVGQPQHF	TGTGCCAGCAGTAGGACAGGGGAGGTTGGTCAGCCCCAGCATTTT
-	TRBV28	TRBJ2-3	once	CASSLIRTQYF	TGTGCCAGCAGTTTAATTAGGACGCAGTATTTT
-	TRBV7-6	TRBJ2-7	-	CASSLGPGGTSYEQYF	TGTGCCAGCAGCTTAGGGCCCGGCGGGACCTCCTACGAGCAGTACTTC
-	TRBV7-2	TRBJ1-1	-	CASSLYQEGEAFF	TGTGCCAGCAGCTTATATCAGGAAGGAGAAGCTTTCTTT
TRBD1	TRBV19	TRBJ1-2	-	CASTLGQVNYGYTF	TGTGCCAGTACCTTGGGACAGGTTAACTATGGCTACACCTTC
-	TRBV5-1	TRBJ1-3	once	CASSLVPISGNTIYF	TGCGCCAGCAGCTTGGTACCTATCTCTGGAAACACCATATATTTT
-	TRBV18	TRBJ2-7	-	CASSPTGSEQYF	TGTGCCAGCTCACCTACGGGGAGCGAGCAGTACTTC
-	TRBV4-1	TRBJ2-6	-	CASSQESRQSSGANVLTF	TGCGCCAGCAGCCAAGAATCGAGGCAGTCCTCTGGGGCCAACGTCCTGACTTTC
-	TRBV2	TRBJ1-5	few	CASSPDGQRNQPQHF	TGTGCCAGCAGTCCCGACGGACAGCGCAATCAGCCCCAGCATTTT
-	TRBV30	TRBJ1-2	once	CAWNRPQEGYTF	TGTGCCTGGAATCGGCCCCAGGAAGGCTACACCTTC
-	TRBV7-6	TRBJ2-7	-	CASSLALARRDQTYEQYF	TGTGCCAGCAGCTTAGCGTTGGCGCGGCGGGACCAGACCTACGAGCAGTACTTC
-	TRBV19	TRBJ2-7	-	CASSMPGVSYEQYF	TGTGCCAGTAGTATGCCGGGAGTAAGCTACGAGCAGTACTTC
TRBD2	TRBV9	TRBJ2-7	-	CASSVSGTKTYEQYF	TGTGCCAGCAGCGTTAGCGGGACCAAAACCTACGAGCAGTACTTC
-	TRBV20-1	TRBJ1-2	-	CSAQKTVGYTF	TGCAGTGCTCAAAAGACAGTTGGCTACACCTTC
TRBD2	TRBV7-3	TRBJ2-1	-	CASSLRKGTSVFPPDEQFF	TGTGCCAGCAGCCTAAGGAAAGGGACTAGCGTATTCCCCCCAGATGAGCAGTTCTTC
TRBD1	TRBV5-4	TRBJ1-2	-	CASSRQGLNYGYTF	TGTGCCAGCAGCCGACAGGGATTGAACTATGGCTACACCTTC
-	TRBV20-1	TRBJ1-3	-	CSASGNTIYF	TGCAGTGCTAGTGGAAACACCATATATTTT
TRBD1	TRBV18	TRBJ1-2	-	CASSGQGALGYGYTF	TGTGCCAGCTCAGGACAGGGCGCATTGGGCTATGGCTACACCTTC
-	TRBV27	TRBJ2-7	-	CASSDGNSYEQYF	TGTGCCAGCAGTGACGGAAACTCCTACGAGCAGTACTTC
TRBD1	TRBV19	TRBJ2-5	-	CASRATGRETQYF	TGTGCCAGTAGGGCGACAGGGCGGGAGACCCAGTACTTC
TRBD1	TRBV9	TRBJ2-5	-	CASSVDGQGAREQYF	TGTGCCAGCAGCGTGGACGGACAGGGGGCGCGAGAGCAGTACTTC
-	TRBV28	TRBJ2-7	-	CASSSTGYYEQYF	TGTGCCAGCAGTTCCACAGGTTACTACGAGCAGTACTTC
-	TRBV6-6	TRBJ2-3	-	CASSYFGSTDTQYF	TGTGCCAGCAGTTATTTTGGAAGCACAGATACGCAGTATTTT
-	TRBV18	TRBJ2-2	few	CASSLSIAEPGELFF	TGTGCCAGCTCCCTCAGTATAGCGGAACCCGGGGAGCTGTTTTTT
TRBD1	TRBV5-1	TRBJ1-4	-	CASSLLGTGLEKLFF	TGCGCCAGCAGCCTACTCGGGACAGGGTTAGAAAAACTGTTTTTT
TRBD1	TRBV11-2	TRBJ2-7	-	CASSLEWDSYGEQYF	TGTGCCAGCAGCTTAGAATGGGACAGTTACGGCGAGCAGTACTTC
-	TRBV7-3	TRBJ2-3	-	CASSRGTSTDTQYF	TGTGCCAGCAGCAGGGGGACTAGCACAGATACGCAGTATTTT
-	TRBV12-5	TRBJ2-3	-	CASADVVAKRTDTQYF	TGTGCTAGTGCGGATGTGGTGGCGAAACGCACAGATACGCAGTATTTT
-	TRBV29-1	TRBJ1-1	few	CSVGRGGTEAFF	TGCAGCGTTGGAAGGGGAGGGACTGAAGCTTTCTTT
-	TRBV28	TRBJ2-2	-	CASRLGRINTGELFF	TGTGCCAGCAGACTGGGCCGAATTAACACCGGGGAGCTGTTTTTT
-	TRBV15	TRBJ1-4	-	CATSRDREKLFF	TGTGCCACCAGCAGAGACCGGGAAAAACTGTTTTTT
-	TRBV28	TRBJ1-4	-	CASSFFMGATNEKLFF	TGTGCCAGCAGTTTCTTCATGGGGGCAACTAATGAAAAACTGTTTTTT
TRBD2	TRBV5-8	TRBJ2-7	-	CASSIGLAISYEQYF	TGTGCCAGCAGCATAGGACTAGCGATTTCCTACGAGCAGTACTTC
-	TRBV6-6	TRBJ2-5	-	CASSYSRLDQETQYF	TGTGCCAGCAGTTACTCCCGGCTAGACCAAGAGACCCAGTACTTC
-	TRBV6-1	TRBJ2-7	-	CASSATYEQYF	TGTGCCAGCAGTGCGACCTACGAGCAGTACTTC
TRBD1	TRBV19	TRBJ1-3	-	CASSNPGQGLDGNTIYF	TGTGCCAGTAGTAACCCGGGACAGGGGCTGGACGGAAACACCATATATTTT
-	TRBV5-1	TRBJ2-1	once	CASSFLQGTRDEQFF	TGCGCCAGCAGCTTCCTCCAGGGAACTAGGGATGAGCAGTTCTTC
TRBD2	TRBV9	TRBJ2-7	-	CASSVGAGGLLQYF	TGTGCCAGCAGCGTAGGGGCGGGAGGGCTTTTGCAGTACTTC
-	TRBV7-9	TRBJ2-1	-	CASSSRDKLHNEQFF	TGTGCCAGCAGCAGCCGGGACAAACTCCACAATGAGCAGTTCTTC